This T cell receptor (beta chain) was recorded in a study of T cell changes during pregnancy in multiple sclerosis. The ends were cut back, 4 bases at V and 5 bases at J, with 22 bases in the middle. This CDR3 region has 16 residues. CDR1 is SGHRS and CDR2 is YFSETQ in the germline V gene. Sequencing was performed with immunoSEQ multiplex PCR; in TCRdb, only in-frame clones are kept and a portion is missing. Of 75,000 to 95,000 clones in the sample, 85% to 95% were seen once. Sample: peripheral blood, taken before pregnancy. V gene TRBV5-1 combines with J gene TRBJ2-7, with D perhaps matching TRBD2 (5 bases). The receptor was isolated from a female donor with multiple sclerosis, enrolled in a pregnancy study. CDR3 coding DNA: TGCGCCAGCAGCAGCATCTCCCCGGGATCCGGGAACGAGCAGTACTTC. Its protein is CASSSISPGSGNEQYF.